One sample yielded the 24 T cell receptor beta chains listed below, sequenced in a study of response to subunit inactivated influenza vaccine. TCRdb recomputed calls from the RT-PCR reads with MiXCR, one row per CDR3 protein. Seen here are 600,000 to 700,000 distinct CDR3 sequences, 14% observed once, and the top ten hold 7.6%. The sequenced sample was PBMCs from blood, obtained 14 days before vaccination. These receptors all stem from a man between 45 and 60 years old who received an inactivated influenza vaccine.

This clonotype was detected only a few times. V and J are TRBV5-1 and TRBJ2-3; a weak D match, TRBD1 (6 bases). Deletions cut 4 bases from V and 4 bases from J, with 13 bases between. This CDR3 comprises 14 residues. The germline V gene has CDR1 SGHRS and CDR2 YFSETQ. CDR3 coding DNA: TGCGCCAGCAGCCCACAGGGTTCCTCAGATACGCAGTATTTT. Protein sequence: CASSPQGSSDTQYF.

The J gene is TRBJ2-7, the V gene TRBV20-1; perhaps TRBD1 as D (5 bases). This CDR3 spans 12 amino acids. Trimming stripped 3 bases from V and 3 bases from J, with 9 bases between. Germline CDR1 is DFQATT and CDR2 is SNEGSKA (reference sequence). The CDR3 nucleotides are TGCAGTGCTAGCCCAGGGAACTACGAGCAGTACTTC. Translation: CSASPGNYEQYF.

V is TRBV15 and J is TRBJ1-1; no clear D gene. V was clipped by 1 base and J by 10 bases, with 13 bases between them. Germline CDR1 reads LNHNV; CDR2 reads YYDKDF (reference sequence). The CDR3 sequence is 13 residues long. CDR3: CATSRGDITGAFF. The CDR3 DNA reads as TGTGCCACCAGCAGAGGTGACATCACGGGAGCTTTCTTT.

The chain carries TRBV24-1 and TRBJ2-3; 10 bases fit TRBD2. This CDR3 comprises 19 residues. V was clipped by 5 bases and J by 6 bases; unmatched bases: 19. CDR1 and CDR2 (germline): KGHDR, SFDVKD. CDR3 sequence reads: CATSGLAGAVNRKVDTQYF. CDR3 nucleotides: TGTGCCACCAGTGGTCTAGCGGGGGCCGTGAATAGGAAAGTGGATACGCAGTATTTT.

This clonotype was detected a few times. J is TRBJ2-1 and V is TRBV9, with 9 bases identical to TRBD2. The germline CDR1 and CDR2 sequences are SGDLS and YYNGEE. With V trimmed by 0 bases and J by 6 bases, 4 bases remained unmatched. The CDR3 runs to 15 residues. CDR3 in DNA: TGTGCCAGCAGCGTAGGTGGCGGGAGGGCCAATGAGCAGTTCTTC. Translated: CASSVGGGRANEQFF.

This clonotype was picked up a small number of times. The V and J genes are TRBV7-8 and TRBJ2-7; D not certain. Trimming cost V 5 bases and J 4 bases, with 18 bases left between them. The CDR3 sequence is 15 residues long. Per germline, CDR1 SGHVS and CDR2 FQNEAQ. The CDR3 DNA sequence: TGTGCCAGCAGCCCCCGTCGGGCGAGCCTATACGAGCAGTACTTC. It codes for CASSPRRASLYEQYF.

The chain joins TRBV27 to TRBJ2-1; the match to TRBD2 covers 16 bases. Germline V CDR1 and CDR2: MNHEY, SMNVEV (reference sequence). The CDR3 totals 16 residues. This CDR3 reads CFGTSGGASSYNEQFF. CDR3 nucleotides: TGTTTCGGGACTAGCGGGGGGGCTAGTTCCTACAATGAGCAGTTCTTC.

This clonotype has a handful of counts. The chain joins TRBV5-4 to TRBJ2-3, with D perhaps TRBD1 (5 bases). This CDR3 is 15 amino acids long. Germline CDR1 and CDR2: SGHNT and YYREEE (reference sequence). V lost 0 bases and J lost 4, with 12 bases in between. The CDR3 DNA sequence: TGTGCCAGCAGCTTGGTAGGCAGGGAACCAGATACGCAGTATTTT. Its translation is CASSLVGREPDTQYF.

The CDR3 region is CASSYSRLLQSPAPYNEQFF. In DNA form, the CDR3 reads TGTGCCAGCAGTTACTCGAGACTCCTGCAGAGCCCGGCGCCGTACAATGAGCAGTTCTTC. This chain connects TRBV6-2 or TRBV6-3 to TRBJ2-1; D is undetermined. Germline V gene sequence: CDR1 MNHEY, CDR2 SVGEGT. The CDR3 length is 20 residues. V was clipped by 0 bases and J by 4 bases, with 25 bases between them.

The rearrangement joins TRBV10-3 to TRBJ1-1; D is perhaps TRBD1 (5 bases). The ends were cut back, 7 bases at V and 3 bases at J, with 12 bases in the middle. Germline V gene lookup returns CDR1 ENHRY and CDR2 SYGVKD. The CDR3 length is 13 residues. The DNA of the CDR3 is TGTGCCATCACAAAGGGGAGGGACACTGAAGCTTTCTTT. This sequence encodes CAITKGRDTEAFF.

This clonotype has a count of ten or more. This chain connects TRBV5-1 to TRBJ1-2; a weak D match, TRBD1 (6 bases). Germline-derived CDR1 and CDR2 are SGHRS and YFSETQ. This CDR3 is 14 amino acids long. V lost 5 bases, J lost 0 bases, and 11 bases lay in between. The CDR3: CASSWTEPNYGYTF. Written as DNA, the CDR3 is TGCGCCAGCAGTTGGACAGAACCTAACTATGGCTACACCTTC.

V and J are TRBV6-2 or TRBV6-3 and TRBJ2-5; D call uncertain. V was cut by 5 bases and J by 2 bases, with 18 bases left in between. The V gene's germline CDR1 is MNHEY and CDR2 SVGEGT. The CDR3 extends over 16 amino acids. CDR3 in amino acids: CASSGRESLRQETQYF. The DNA for the CDR3 is TGTGCCAGCAGTGGCCGTGAGTCCCTAAGACAAGAGACCCAGTACTTC.

This chain joins TRBV5-1 and TRBJ2-3, with 16 bases lining up with TRBD2. With 3 bases clipped from V and 3 bases from J, the junction kept 7 bases outside the gene matches. The germline V gene has CDR1 SGHRS and CDR2 YFSETQ. This CDR3 is built from 18 residues. The CDR3 sequence: CASSWGLAGGRSTDTQYF. CDR3 DNA: TGCGCCAGCAGCTGGGGACTAGCGGGGGGGCGGTCGACAGATACGCAGTATTTT.

The chain couples TRBV12-3 or TRBV12-4 to TRBJ1-2; D is uncertain. The CDR3 runs to 13 residues. V shed 1 base and J shed 8 bases, with 11 bases lying between them. CDR3 amino acids: CASSLEGSGGYTF. CDR3 in DNA: TGTGCCAGCAGTTTAGAAGGGTCGGGCGGCTACACCTTC.

V and J are TRBV20-1 and TRBJ1-3; D may be TRBD1 (6 bases). Looked up from germline, CDR1 is DFQATT and CDR2 is SNEGSKA (reference sequence). V lost 0 bases to trimming and J lost 4 bases, with 10 bases between them. The CDR3 length is 14 residues. In nucleotides, the CDR3 is TGCAGTGCTAGAGATATCCAGGGGGGAAACACCATATATTTT. It codes for CSARDIQGGNTIYF.

The sample holds a few counts of this clonotype. The chain combines TRBV7-2 with TRBJ1-4, with 8 bases that match TRBD1. CDR1 is SGHTA, CDR2 FQGNSA, per germline. There are 14 residues in the CDR3. V was clipped by 5 bases and J by 8 bases; unmatched bases: 7. CDR3 amino acids: CASSIDRGDEKLFF. CDR3 DNA sequence: TGTGCCAGCAGCATCGACAGGGGTGACGAAAAACTGTTTTTT.

The chain employs TRBV9 and TRBJ2-7; D remains unclear. Germline V CDR1 and CDR2: SGDLS, YYNGEE. The CDR3 extends over 14 amino acids. Trimming cost V 0 bases and J 0 bases, with 7 bases left between them. The CDR3 DNA reads TGTGCCAGCAGCGTAGGGTCTACCTCCTACGAGCAGTACTTC. It is translated as CASSVGSTSYEQYF.

This clonotype appeared a few times. This chain uses TRBV6-1 with TRBJ2-1, with D perhaps TRBD1 (5 bases). This CDR3 contains 13 residues. V was cut by 4 bases and J by 9 bases, with 13 bases left in between. CDR1 and CDR2 (germline): MNHNS, SASEGT. For the CDR3, the DNA is TGTGCCAGCAGTGTATACCAGGGTGCTGAGCAGTTCTTC. Translated: CASSVYQGAEQFF.

The chain couples TRBV7-2 to TRBJ2-3; the D gene is possibly TRBD1 (6 bases). Trimming stripped 1 base from V and 1 base from J, with 12 bases between. CDR1 SGHTA and CDR2 FQGNSA come from the germline V gene. The CDR3 is 16 residues long. The CDR3 reads CASSLGWGPGTDTQYF. The CDR3, as DNA: TGTGCCAGCAGCTTAGGATGGGGGCCTGGCACAGATACGCAGTATTTT.

The rearrangement uses TRBV4-3 and TRBJ2-7, with D maybe TRBD1 (5 bases). Per germline, CDR1 LGHNA and CDR2 YSLEER. Between the trimmed V and J ends, which lost 0 bases and 1 base, there was a span of 13 bases. This CDR3 is built from 16 residues. The CDR3 loop reads CASSQDLGQASYEQYF. The CDR3 bases are TGCGCCAGCAGCCAAGATTTAGGACAAGCATCCTACGAGCAGTACTTC.

The chain employs TRBV11-2 and TRBJ2-6; D not certain. Germline CDR1 reads SGHAT; CDR2 reads FQNNGV. V lost 7 bases, J lost 2 bases, and 6 bases lay in between. The CDR3 has 13 amino acids. The CDR3 reads CASKVAGANVLTF. The CDR3 DNA is TGTGCCAGCAAGGTTGCTGGGGCCAACGTCCTGACTTTC.

This clonotype has just a few counts. The chain recombines TRBV5-1 with TRBJ2-5, with a possible D match to TRBD1 (6 bases). The CDR3 sequence is 15 residues long. V was trimmed by 8 bases and J by 0 bases, leaving 17 bases between them. Germline CDR1 reads SGHRS; CDR2 reads YFSETQ. This CDR3 reads CASQTGTPYQETQYF. CDR3 coding DNA: TGCGCCAGTCAGACCGGGACACCATACCAAGAGACCCAGTACTTC.

This chain joins TRBV27 and TRBJ2-3; the match to TRBD1 covers 7 bases. The CDR3 covers 15 residues. Germline V gene data show CDR1 as MNHEY and CDR2 as SMNVEV (reference sequence). V lost 5 bases and J lost 6; bases outside the gene matches: 11. CDR3 in DNA: TGTGCCAGCAGTACGGGACAGAGTTATTGGGATACGCAGTATTTT. It specifies CASSTGQSYWDTQYF.

This chain joins TRBV28 and TRBJ2-2; 8 bases line up with TRBD1. V lost 4 bases, J lost 3 bases, and 10 bases stayed unmatched. CDR3 length equals 17 residues. Looked up from germline, CDR1 is MDHEN and CDR2 is SYDVKM. This chain's CDR3 is CASSSSPGGRDTGELFF. DNA of the CDR3: TGTGCCAGCAGTTCCTCCCCAGGGGGCCGAGACACCGGGGAGCTGTTTTTT.